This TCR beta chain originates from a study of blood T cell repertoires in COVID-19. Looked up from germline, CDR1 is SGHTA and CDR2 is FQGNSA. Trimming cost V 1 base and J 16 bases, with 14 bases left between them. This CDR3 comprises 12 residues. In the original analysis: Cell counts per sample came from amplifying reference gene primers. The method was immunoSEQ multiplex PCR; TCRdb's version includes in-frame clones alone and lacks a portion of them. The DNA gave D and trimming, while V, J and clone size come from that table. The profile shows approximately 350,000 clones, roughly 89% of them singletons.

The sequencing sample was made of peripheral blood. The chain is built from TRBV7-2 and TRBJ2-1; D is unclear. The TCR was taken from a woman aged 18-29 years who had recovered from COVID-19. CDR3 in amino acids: CASSLVTGKVFF. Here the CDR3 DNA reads TGTGCCAGCAGCTTAGTAACGGGTAAGGTCTTCTTC.